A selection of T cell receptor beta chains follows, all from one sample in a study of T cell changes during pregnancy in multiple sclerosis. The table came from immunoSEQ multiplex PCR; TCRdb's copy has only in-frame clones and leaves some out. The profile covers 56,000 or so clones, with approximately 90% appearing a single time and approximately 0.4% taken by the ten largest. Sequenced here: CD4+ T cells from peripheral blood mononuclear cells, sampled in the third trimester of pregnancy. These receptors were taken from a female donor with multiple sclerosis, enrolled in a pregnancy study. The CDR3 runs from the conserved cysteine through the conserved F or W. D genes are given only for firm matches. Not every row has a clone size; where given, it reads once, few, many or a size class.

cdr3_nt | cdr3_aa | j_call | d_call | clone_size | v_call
TGTGCCAGCAGCAGTGGAGGGGACAGACCCTACGAGCAGTACTTC | CASSSGGDRPYEQYF | TRBJ2-7 | - | - | TRBV6-6
TGTGCCAGCAGCTCCCAGGCGGGGTACAATGAGCAGTTCTTC | CASSSQAGYNEQFF | TRBJ2-1 | - | - | TRBV5-6
TGTGCCAGTAGTGGTCGGGACAGGGTAACCTATAGCAATCAGCCCCAGCATTTT | CASSGRDRVTYSNQPQHF | TRBJ1-5 | TRBD1 | - | TRBV19
TGTGCCAGTAGTCTCCCCCGACAGGGCAACACAGATACGCAGTATTTT | CASSLPRQGNTDTQYF | TRBJ2-3 | TRBD1 | - | TRBV19
TGTGCCAGCTCATTAACTACAACTAATGAAAAACTGTTTTTT | CASSLTTTNEKLFF | TRBJ1-4 | - | - | TRBV18
TGTGCCAGCAGCTCAGACAGGGACTCTGAAGCTTTCTTT | CASSSDRDSEAFF | TRBJ1-1 | TRBD1 | - | TRBV6-1
TGTGCCAGCAGCCAAGGGGGCCCCTATAATTCACCCCTCCACTTT | CASSQGGPYNSPLHF | TRBJ1-6 | - | - | TRBV4-2
TGTGCCAGTAGTATAGGCCGGGACAATGAAGCTTTCTTT | CASSIGRDNEAFF | TRBJ1-1 | - | few | TRBV19
TGTGCCAGCAGGGAACTAGCGGGGGGCACAGATACGCAGTATTTT | CASRELAGGTDTQYF | TRBJ2-3 | TRBD2 | - | TRBV2
TGTGCCAGCAGTTTGCCTACAGGGGACGAGCAGTACTTC | CASSLPTGDEQYF | TRBJ2-7 | TRBD1 | - | TRBV28
TGTGCCAGCAGCCCCCAGGGGACCGGGGAGCTGTTTTTT | CASSPQGTGELFF | TRBJ2-2 | - | - | TRBV14
TGTGCCAGCAGCCAAGGCCTTTCGGGACAGGGCTATCAGCCCCAGCATTTT | CASSQGLSGQGYQPQHF | TRBJ1-5 | TRBD1 | - | TRBV4-2
TGTGCCAGCAGCTTATGGGCCGGGGAGGAAGAGACCCAGTACTTC | CASSLWAGEEETQYF | TRBJ2-5 | - | - | TRBV11-1
TGTGCCATCAGTATTGGTGCCGGCTATGGCTACACCTTC | CAISIGAGYGYTF | TRBJ1-2 | - | - | TRBV10-3
TGTGCCAGCAGCAAGGACAGGGGGCATGGCTACACCTTC | CASSKDRGHGYTF | TRBJ1-2 | TRBD1 | once | TRBV13
TGTGCCAGCAGCGTAGGAAGTGACACCGTTTTGAACACCGGGGAGCTGTTTTTT | CASSVGSDTVLNTGELFF | TRBJ2-2 | - | - | TRBV9